The rows below give T cell receptor beta chains drawn from one sample of a study of T-cell reconstitution after alpha-beta-depleted transplantation in children. TCRdb ran MiXCR on the PCR reads and lists one entry per CDR3 protein. This sample has about a million distinct CDR3 sequences, with 25% to 30% found just once. The material was PBMCs, mostly from graft donor cells, obtained 360 days after TCRalphabeta/CD19-depleted stem cell transplant. The receptors stem from a boy under two years old who had a stem cell transplant for SCID, so the T cells may come from the graft donor. The CDR3 runs from the conserved cysteine through the conserved F or W. The order of the fields is D gene, J gene, V gene, clone size, CDR3 DNA, CDR3 protein. The D gene is left open where the match is weak. The listing skips clone size in some rows; elsewhere it reads once, few, many or a size class.

NA,TRBJ2-7,TRBV4-3,few,TGCGCCAGCAGCCACCTCGAAGGGACGAACGAGCAGTACTTC,CASSHLEGTNEQYF
TRBD1,TRBJ1-5,TRBV5-6,few,TGTGCCAGCAGCTTCGGTCCAGGGGGTGGCAATCAGCCCCAGCATTTT,CASSFGPGGGNQPQHF
NA,TRBJ2-7,TRBV7-2,NA,TGTGCCAGCAGCTTAGCTATGTACTACGAGCAGTACTTC,CASSLAMYYEQYF
TRBD1,TRBJ2-7,TRBV29-1,NA,TGCAGCGTTGACGGGACAGGGGGCGGGGAGCAGTACTTC,CSVDGTGGGEQYF
NA,TRBJ2-7,TRBV5-1,many,TGCGCCAGCAGCTTGATCAGGGGAAGGGGGCAGTACTTC,CASSLIRGRGQYF
TRBD2,TRBJ2-1,TRBV24-1,NA,TGTGCCACCAGTGAGCCGACTCTAGCGGGGGTGGGCAATGAGCAGTTCTTC,CATSEPTLAGVGNEQFF
NA,TRBJ2-3,TRBV2,NA,TGTGCCAGCATATTATGGGTCACAGATACGCAGTATTTT,CASILWVTDTQYF
TRBD1,TRBJ2-3,TRBV12-3/TRBV12-4,NA,TGTGCCAGCACCCCGGGACAGGGCAAAGATACGCAGTATTTT,CASTPGQGKDTQYF
NA,TRBJ1-5,TRBV20-1,NA,TGCAGTGCTGGACCCGGACACAAGGGGCAGCCCCAGCATTTT,CSAGPGHKGQPQHF
TRBD1,TRBJ2-2,TRBV20-1,few,TGCAGTGCTCGAGGGGGCCGTAACACCGGGGAGCTGTTTTTT,CSARGGRNTGELFF
NA,TRBJ2-1,TRBV27,few,TGTGCCAGCAGTTTTCGGGACCCTTACAATGAGCAGTTCTTC,CASSFRDPYNEQFF
NA,TRBJ1-1,TRBV7-9,NA,TGTGCCAGCAGCCCCCGGAGATACAGGGATGAAGCTTTCTTT,CASSPRRYRDEAFF
TRBD1,TRBJ1-6,TRBV5-1,NA,TGCGCCAGCAGCTTGCTGACAGGGGAAAATTCACCCCTCCACTTT,CASSLLTGENSPLHF
NA,TRBJ2-3,TRBV2,NA,TGTGCCAGCAGTGGAGTCCCCGATACGCAGTATTTT,CASSGVPDTQYF
NA,TRBJ1-2,TRBV5-1,few,TGCGCCAGCTACATCCGGGACGACAGATTTCCGTTTTATGGCTACACCTTC,CASYIRDDRFPFYGYTF
NA,TRBJ2-5,TRBV12-3/TRBV12-4,few,TGTGCCAGCAGTTTATTCGCTAGCCAAGAGACCCAGTACTTC,CASSLFASQETQYF
NA,TRBJ2-1,TRBV14,NA,TGTGCCAGCAGCCAAGAAAGTGAGGGCAGGGGTGTGGGTGAGCAGTTCTTC,CASSQESEGRGVGEQFF
NA,TRBJ2-5,TRBV29-1,NA,TGCAGCGTTGACGGTCGGCAGGGGGGGACCCAGTACTTC,CSVDGRQGGTQYF
NA,TRBJ1-2,TRBV5-4,few,TGTGCCAGCAGCTCCGCAAGGGGGGACTATGGCTACACCTTC,CASSSARGDYGYTF
NA,TRBJ2-6,TRBV28,few,TGTGCCAGCAGTCGGACGGTTATCTGGTCTGGGGCCAACGTCCTGACTTTC,CASSRTVIWSGANVLTF
TRBD2,TRBJ2-2,TRBV20-1,once,TGCAGTGCTAGCCTAGGACTAGCGCCGAACACCGGGGAGCTGTTTTTT,CSASLGLAPNTGELFF
TRBD2,TRBJ2-7,TRBV20-1,NA,TGCAGTGCTAGAGATATGGGACTAGCGGGGGCCTACGAGCAGTACTTC,CSARDMGLAGAYEQYF
TRBD1,TRBJ1-6,TRBV4-1,few,TGCGCCAGCAGCCACGCTGGGACCGGGACAGGTTATAATTCACCCCTCCACTTT,CASSHAGTGTGYNSPLHF
NA,TRBJ1-1,TRBV29-1,NA,TGCAGCGTTGAGGAGGGCCCGAGAGCTTTCTTT,CSVEEGPRAFF
TRBD1,TRBJ2-3,TRBV4-2,NA,TGTGCCAGCAGCCAAGGCGAGGGGGCCTCAGATACGCAGTATTTT,CASSQGEGASDTQYF
NA,TRBJ2-3,TRBV21-1,few,TGTGCCAGCAGCGCCCGGGACTCCTCTCTCACAGATACGCAGTATTTT,CASSARDSSLTDTQYF
NA,TRBJ2-5,TRBV6-5,few,TGTGCCAGCAGTTACTCGGGTACACACTTCGGGGGGACCCAGTACTTC,CASSYSGTHFGGTQYF
NA,TRBJ2-2,TRBV28,many,TGTGCCAGCAGGGAACGGACGAACACCGGGGAGCTGTTTTTT,CASRERTNTGELFF
TRBD2,TRBJ2-1,TRBV4-3,few,TGCGCCAGCAGCCAAGTCGCTCGCGGGGGGGCCCCTGAGCAGTTCTTC,CASSQVARGGAPEQFF
NA,TRBJ2-3,TRBV11-2,few,TGTGCCAGCAGCCCCCGGAGGGCTAGCACAGATACGCAGTATTTT,CASSPRRASTDTQYF
TRBD2,TRBJ2-1,TRBV30,NA,TGTGCCTGGAGTGTTAGCGGGGGGAGCAATGAGCAGTTCTTC,CAWSVSGGSNEQFF